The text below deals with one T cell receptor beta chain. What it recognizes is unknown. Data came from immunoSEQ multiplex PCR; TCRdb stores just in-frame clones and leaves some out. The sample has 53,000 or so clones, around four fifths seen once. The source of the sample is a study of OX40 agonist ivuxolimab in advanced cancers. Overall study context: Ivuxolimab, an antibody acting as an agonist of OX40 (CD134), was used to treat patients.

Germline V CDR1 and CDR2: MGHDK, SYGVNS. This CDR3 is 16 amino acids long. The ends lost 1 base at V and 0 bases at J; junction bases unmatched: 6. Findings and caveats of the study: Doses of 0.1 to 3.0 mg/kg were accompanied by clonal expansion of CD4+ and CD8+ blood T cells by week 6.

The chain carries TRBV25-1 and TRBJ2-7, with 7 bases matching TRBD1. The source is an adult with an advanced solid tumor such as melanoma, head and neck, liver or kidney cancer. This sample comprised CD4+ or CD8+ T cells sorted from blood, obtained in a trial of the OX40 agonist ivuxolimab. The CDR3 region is CASSELRDSDSYEQYF. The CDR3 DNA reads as TGTGCCAGCAGTGAATTGAGGGACAGTGACTCCTACGAGCAGTACTTC.